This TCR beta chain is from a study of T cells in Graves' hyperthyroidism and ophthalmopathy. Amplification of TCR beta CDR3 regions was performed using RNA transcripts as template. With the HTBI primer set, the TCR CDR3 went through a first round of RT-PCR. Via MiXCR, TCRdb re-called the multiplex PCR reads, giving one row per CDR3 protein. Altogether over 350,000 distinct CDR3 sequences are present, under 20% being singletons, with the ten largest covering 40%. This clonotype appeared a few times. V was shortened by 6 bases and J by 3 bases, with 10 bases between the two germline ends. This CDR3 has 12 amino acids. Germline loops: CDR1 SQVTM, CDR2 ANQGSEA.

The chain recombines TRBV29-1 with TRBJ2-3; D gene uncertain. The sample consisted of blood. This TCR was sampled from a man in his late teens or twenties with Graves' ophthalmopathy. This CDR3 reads CSVLISTDTQYF. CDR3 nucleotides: TGCAGCGTCCTTATCTCTACAGATACGCAGTATTTT.